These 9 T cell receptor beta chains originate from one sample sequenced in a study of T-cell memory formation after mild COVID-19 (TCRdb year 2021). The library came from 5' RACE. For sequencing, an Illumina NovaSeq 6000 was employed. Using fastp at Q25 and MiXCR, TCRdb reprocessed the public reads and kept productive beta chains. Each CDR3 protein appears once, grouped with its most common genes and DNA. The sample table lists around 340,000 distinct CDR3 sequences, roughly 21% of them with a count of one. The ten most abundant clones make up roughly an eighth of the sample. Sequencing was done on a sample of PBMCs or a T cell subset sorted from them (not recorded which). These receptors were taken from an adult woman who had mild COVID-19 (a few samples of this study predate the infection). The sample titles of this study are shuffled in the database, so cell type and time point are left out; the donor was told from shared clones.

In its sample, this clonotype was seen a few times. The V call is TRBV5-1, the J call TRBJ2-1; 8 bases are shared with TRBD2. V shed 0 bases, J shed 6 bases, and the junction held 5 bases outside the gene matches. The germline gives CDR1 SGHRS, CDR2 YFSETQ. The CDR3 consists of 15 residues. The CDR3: CASSLEPGGFNEQFF. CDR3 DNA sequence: TGCGCCAGCAGCTTGGAACCGGGGGGGTTCAATGAGCAGTTCTTC.

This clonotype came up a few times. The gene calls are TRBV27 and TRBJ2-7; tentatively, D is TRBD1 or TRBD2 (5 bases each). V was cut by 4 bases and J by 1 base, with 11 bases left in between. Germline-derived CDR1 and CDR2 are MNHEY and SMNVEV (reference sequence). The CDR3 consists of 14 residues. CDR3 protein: CASSSWDVSYEQYF. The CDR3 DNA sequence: TGTGCCAGCAGTTCGTGGGACGTATCCTACGAGCAGTACTTC.

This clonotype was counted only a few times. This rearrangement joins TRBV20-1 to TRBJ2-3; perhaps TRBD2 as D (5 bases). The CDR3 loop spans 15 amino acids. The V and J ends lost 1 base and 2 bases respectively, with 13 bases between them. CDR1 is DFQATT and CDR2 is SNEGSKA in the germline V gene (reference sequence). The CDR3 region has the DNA TGCAGTGCTAGAGTTGGGGAGTCGTACACAGATACGCAGTATTTT. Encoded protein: CSARVGESYTDTQYF.

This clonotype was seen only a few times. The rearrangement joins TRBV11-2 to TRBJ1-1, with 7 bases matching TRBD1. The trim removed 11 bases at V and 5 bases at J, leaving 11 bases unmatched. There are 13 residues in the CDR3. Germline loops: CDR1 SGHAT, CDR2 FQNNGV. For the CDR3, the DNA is TGTGCCTCGGAGGGGGCATTGGGGACTGAAGCTTTCTTT. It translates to CASEGALGTEAFF. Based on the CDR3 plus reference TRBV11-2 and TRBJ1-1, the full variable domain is EAGVAQSPRYKIIEKRQSVAFWCNPISGHATLYWYQQILGQGPKLLIQFQNNGVVDDSQLPKDRFSAERLKGVDSTLKIQPAKLEDSAVYLCASEGALGTEAFFGQGTRLTVV.

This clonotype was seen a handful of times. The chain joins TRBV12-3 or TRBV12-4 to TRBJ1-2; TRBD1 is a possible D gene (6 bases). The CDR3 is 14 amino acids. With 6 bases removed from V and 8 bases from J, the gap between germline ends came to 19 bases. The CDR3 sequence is CASSPVPRGTGYTF. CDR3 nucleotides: TGTGCCAGCAGCCCGGTTCCCCGGGGGACAGGCTACACCTTC.

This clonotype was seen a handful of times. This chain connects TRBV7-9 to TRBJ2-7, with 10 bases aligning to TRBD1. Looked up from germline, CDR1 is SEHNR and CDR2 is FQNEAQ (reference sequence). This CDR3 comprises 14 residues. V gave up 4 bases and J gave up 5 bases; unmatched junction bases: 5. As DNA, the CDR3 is TGTGCCAGCAGCTCCGGGACAGGGGCACACGAGCAGTACTTC. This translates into CASSSGTGAHEQYF.

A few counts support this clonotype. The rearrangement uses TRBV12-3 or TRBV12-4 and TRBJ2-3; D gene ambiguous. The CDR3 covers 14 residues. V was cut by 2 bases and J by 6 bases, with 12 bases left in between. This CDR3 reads CASSLPLSGDTQYF. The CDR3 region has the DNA TGTGCCAGCAGTTTACCCCTGTCTGGTGATACGCAGTATTTT.

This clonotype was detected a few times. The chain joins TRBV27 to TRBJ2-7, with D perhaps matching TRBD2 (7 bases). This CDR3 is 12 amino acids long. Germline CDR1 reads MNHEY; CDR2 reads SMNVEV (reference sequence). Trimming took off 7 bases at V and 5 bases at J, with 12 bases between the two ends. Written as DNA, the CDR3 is TGTGCCAGCATCCTAGGGGGGGACGAGCAGTACTTC. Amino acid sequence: CASILGGDEQYF.

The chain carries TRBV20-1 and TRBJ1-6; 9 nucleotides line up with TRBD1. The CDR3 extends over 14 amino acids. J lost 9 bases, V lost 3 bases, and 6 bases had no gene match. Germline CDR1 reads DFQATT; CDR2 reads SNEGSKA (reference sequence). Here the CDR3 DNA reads TGCAGTGCTAGGAGGGGACAGGGTAGTTCACCCCTCCACTTT. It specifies CSARRGQGSSPLHF.